Given below is one T cell receptor (beta chain) in context. This sample was taken from a study of blood T cell repertoires in COVID-19. As for the study in general: Some COVID-19 samples were acute and others convalescent; all came from the United States, Italy and Spain. T cells, B-cell-depleted T cells, or PBMCs provided the cDNA or gDNA that served as material.

Source study methods: Reference gene primer amplification in the assay estimated nucleated cell counts. Only in-frame clones appear in the TCRdb table, and some are missing; sequencing was by immunoSEQ multiplex PCR. V and J calls and clone size come straight from that table; D and trimming were deduced from the DNA. The repertoire consists of around 100,000 clones, with about four fifths occurring once and the leading ten covering approximately 3.3%. The sequenced sample was peripheral blood. The TCR comes from an elderly woman with active or convalescent COVID-19.

The CDR3 sequence: CATSDLTSGSTDTQYF. CDR3 bases: TGTGCCACCAGTGATCTTACTAGCGGCAGCACAGATACGCAGTATTTT. V is TRBV24-1 and J is TRBJ2-3; 8 bases map to TRBD2. Germline-derived CDR1 and CDR2 are KGHDR and SFDVKD. V lost 3 bases to trimming and J lost 0 bases; unmatched junction nucleotides: 4. The CDR3 contains 16 residues.